In its sample, the clone carrying this T cell receptor (beta chain) was seen once. Its antigen remains unknown. CDR1 MDHEN and CDR2 SYDVKM come from the germline V gene. This CDR3 has 16 amino acids. Losses at the gene ends were 5 bases for V and 5 bases for J; bases not matched to a gene: 10. This record belongs to a study of cytomegalovirus exposure and HLA in healthy donors. Study findings and constraints: Among TCR sequences, most were rare, though some public TCRs appeared in many donors. Looking again later, the authors saw that most CMV-associated TCR beta chains seemed HLA-restricted.

Amplification used 60 Vbeta primers and 13 Jbeta primers. Libraries were prepared by immunoSEQ multiplex PCR; TCRdb keeps only in-frame clonotypes and omits some of them. The profile covers 96,000 or so clones, with about 70% appearing a single time and roughly an eighth taken by the ten largest. V usage is TRBV28 and J usage is TRBJ2-3; the match to TRBD2 covers 10 bases. This clonotype was sampled from a woman in her 70s in good health and CMV-seropositive. The material sequenced was PBMCs. Here the CDR3 reads CASSPNLAGGLDTQYF. The CDR3 nucleotides read TGTGCCAGCAGTCCGAATTTAGCGGGGGGTTTAGATACGCAGTATTTT.